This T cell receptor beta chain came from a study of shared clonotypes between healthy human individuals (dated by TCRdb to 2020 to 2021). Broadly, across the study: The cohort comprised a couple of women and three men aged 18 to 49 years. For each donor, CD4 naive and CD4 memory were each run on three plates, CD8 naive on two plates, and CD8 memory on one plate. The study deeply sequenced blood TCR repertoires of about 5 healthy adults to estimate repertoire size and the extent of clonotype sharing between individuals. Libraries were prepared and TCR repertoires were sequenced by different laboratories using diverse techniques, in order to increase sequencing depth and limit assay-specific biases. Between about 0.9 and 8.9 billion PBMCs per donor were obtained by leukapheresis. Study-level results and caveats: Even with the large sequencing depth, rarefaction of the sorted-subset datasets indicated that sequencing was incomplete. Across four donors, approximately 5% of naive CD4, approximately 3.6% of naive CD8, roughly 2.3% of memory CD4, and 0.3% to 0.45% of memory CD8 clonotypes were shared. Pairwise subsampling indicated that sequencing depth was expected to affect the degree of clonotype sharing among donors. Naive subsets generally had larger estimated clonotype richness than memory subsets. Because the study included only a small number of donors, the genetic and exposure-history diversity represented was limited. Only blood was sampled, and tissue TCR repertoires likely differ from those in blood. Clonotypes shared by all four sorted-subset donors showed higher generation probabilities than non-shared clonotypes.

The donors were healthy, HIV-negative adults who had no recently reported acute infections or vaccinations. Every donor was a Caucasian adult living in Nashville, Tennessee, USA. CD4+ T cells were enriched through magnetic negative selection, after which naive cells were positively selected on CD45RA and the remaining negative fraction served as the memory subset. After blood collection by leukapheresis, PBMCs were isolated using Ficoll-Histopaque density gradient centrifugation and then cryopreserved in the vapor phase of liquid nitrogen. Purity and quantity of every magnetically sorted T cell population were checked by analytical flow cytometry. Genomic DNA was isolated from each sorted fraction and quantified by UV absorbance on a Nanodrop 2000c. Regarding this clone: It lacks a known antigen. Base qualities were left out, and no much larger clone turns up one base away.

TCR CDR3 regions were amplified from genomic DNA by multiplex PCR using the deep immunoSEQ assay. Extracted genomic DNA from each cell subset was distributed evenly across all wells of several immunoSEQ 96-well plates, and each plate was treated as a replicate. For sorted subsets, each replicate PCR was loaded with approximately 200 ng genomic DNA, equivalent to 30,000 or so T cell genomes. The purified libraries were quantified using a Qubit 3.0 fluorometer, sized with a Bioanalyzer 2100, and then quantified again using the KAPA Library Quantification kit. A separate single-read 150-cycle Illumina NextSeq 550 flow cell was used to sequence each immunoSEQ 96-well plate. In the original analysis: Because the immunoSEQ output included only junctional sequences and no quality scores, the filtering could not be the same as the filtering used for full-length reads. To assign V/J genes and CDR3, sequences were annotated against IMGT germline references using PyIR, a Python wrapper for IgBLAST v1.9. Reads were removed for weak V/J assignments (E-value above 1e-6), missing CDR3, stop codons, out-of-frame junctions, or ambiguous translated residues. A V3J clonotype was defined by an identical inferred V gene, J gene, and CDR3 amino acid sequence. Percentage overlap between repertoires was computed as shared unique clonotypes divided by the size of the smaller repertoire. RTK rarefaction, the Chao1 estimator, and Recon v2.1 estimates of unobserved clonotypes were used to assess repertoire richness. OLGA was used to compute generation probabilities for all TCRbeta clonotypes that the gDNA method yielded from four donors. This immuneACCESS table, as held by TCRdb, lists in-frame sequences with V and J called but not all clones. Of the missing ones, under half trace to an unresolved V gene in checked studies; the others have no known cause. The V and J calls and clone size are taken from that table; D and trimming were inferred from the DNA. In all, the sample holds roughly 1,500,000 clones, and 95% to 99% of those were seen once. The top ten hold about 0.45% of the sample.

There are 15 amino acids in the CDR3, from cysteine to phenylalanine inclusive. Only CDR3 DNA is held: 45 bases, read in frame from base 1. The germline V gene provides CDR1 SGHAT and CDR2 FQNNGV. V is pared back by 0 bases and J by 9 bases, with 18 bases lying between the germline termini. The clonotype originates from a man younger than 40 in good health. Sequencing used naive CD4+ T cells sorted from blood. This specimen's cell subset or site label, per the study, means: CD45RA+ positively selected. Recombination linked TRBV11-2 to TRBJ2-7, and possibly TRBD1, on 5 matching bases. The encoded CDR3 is CASSLDSGASEAQYF. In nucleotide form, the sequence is TGTGCCAGCAGCTTAGACTCTGGGGCCAGCGAGGCGCAGTACTTC.